These 17 T cell receptor beta chains share one sample of origin, sequenced in a study of OX40 agonist ivuxolimab in advanced cancers. Libraries were prepared by immunoSEQ multiplex PCR; TCRdb keeps only in-frame clonotypes and omits some of them. This sample yields roughly 32,000 clones, of which roughly 90% are seen a single time; approximately 27% belongs to the top ten. Sequences were derived from CD4+ or CD8+ T cells sorted from blood, sampled in a trial of the OX40 agonist ivuxolimab. These receptors all stem from an adult with an advanced solid tumor such as melanoma, head and neck, liver or kidney cancer.

The rearrangement uses TRBV30 and TRBJ2-7; D is possibly TRBD2 (6 bases). V was clipped by 4 bases and J by 0 bases, with 13 bases between them. Germline CDR1 and CDR2: GTSNPN and SVGIG (reference sequence). The CDR3 has 14 amino acids. The CDR3 sequence: CAWMAWGDSYEQYF. CDR3 in DNA: TGTGCCTGGATGGCTTGGGGGGACTCCTACGAGCAGTACTTC.

This clone appeared once. The chain is built from TRBV5-1 and TRBJ2-1; no firm D call. Looked up from germline, CDR1 is SGHRS and CDR2 is YFSETQ. This CDR3 is 11 amino acids long. V lost 4 bases to trimming and J lost 15 bases, with 14 bases between them. In nucleotides, the CDR3 is TGCGCCAGCAGCCAAAGACTGAAGATGTTCTTC. Its translation is CASSQRLKMFF.

The chain carries TRBV29-1 and TRBJ2-7; D may be TRBD1 (8 bases). Germline CDR1 SQVTM, CDR2 ANQGSEA. V was shortened by 0 bases and J by 1 base, with 16 bases between the two germline ends. This CDR3 has 16 amino acids. As DNA, the CDR3 is TGCAGCGTTGAAGATCGGACAGGGACTATTTCCTACGAGCAGTACTTC. Protein product: CSVEDRTGTISYEQYF.

The J gene is TRBJ2-3, the V gene TRBV11-2, with D perhaps TRBD1 (6 bases). V was trimmed by 1 base and J by 2 bases, leaving 16 bases between them. CDR3 length: 17 residues. CDR1 and CDR2 (germline): SGHAT, FQNNGV. CDR3 bases: TGTGCCAGCAGCTTAGTAGATGGACAGTACGCCACAGATACGCAGTATTTT. It is translated as CASSLVDGQYATDTQYF.

This chain joins TRBV5-6 and TRBJ2-7; D uncertain. From germline, CDR1 is SGHDT and CDR2 YYEEEE. V was shortened by 0 bases and J by 0 bases, with 7 bases between the two germline ends. The CDR3 has 14 residues. CDR3: CASSLAAHSYEQYF. The CDR3 nucleotides are TGTGCCAGCAGCTTGGCTGCCCACTCCTACGAGCAGTACTTC.

The rearrangement joins TRBV11-2 to TRBJ2-7; 9 bases line up with TRBD2. The germline gives CDR1 SGHAT, CDR2 FQNNGV. The CDR3 is 15 residues long. J gave up 4 bases and V 1 base, and 5 bases lay outside the gene matches. CDR3 coding DNA: TGTGCCAGCAGCTTAGGGGCCGCGGGGGGGTACGAGCAGTACTTC. This sequence encodes CASSLGAAGGYEQYF.

In its sample, this clone was seen once. This chain links TRBV7-7 with TRBJ2-1; TRBD2 aligns across 10 bases. CDR3 length: 16 amino acids. V dropped 5 bases and J dropped 5; count of bases not matched to a gene: 9. In germline, CDR1 is SSHAT, CDR2 FNYEAQ (reference sequence). The CDR3 sequence: CASSPRVSGGHNEQFF. As DNA, the CDR3 is TGTGCCAGCAGCCCCCGGGTTAGCGGGGGGCACAATGAGCAGTTCTTC.

The V call is TRBV19, the J call TRBJ2-1, with 11 bases fitting TRBD1. Per the germline V gene, CDR1 is LNHDA and CDR2 is SQIVND (reference sequence). With V trimmed by 7 bases and J by 9 bases, 5 bases remained unmatched. The CDR3 is made up of 13 amino acids. CDR3 in DNA: TGTGCCAGTACCCCGGGACAGGGGGGTGAGCAGTTCTTC. Protein sequence: CASTPGQGGEQFF.

This chain's CDR3 is CASSSSRGEQNTEAFF. The CDR3 DNA follows: TGTGCCAGCAGTTCTAGCAGGGGGGAACAAAACACTGAAGCTTTCTTT. The J gene is TRBJ1-1, the V gene TRBV28, with 7 positions matching TRBD1. Per the germline V gene, CDR1 is MDHEN and CDR2 is SYDVKM. This CDR3 is 16 amino acids long. The J segment lost 2 bases and the V segment lost 4 bases, leaving 10 bases of the junction unmatched.

The chain joins TRBV27 to TRBJ2-5; D is possibly TRBD1 (7 bases). Per germline, CDR1 MNHEY and CDR2 SMNVEV (reference sequence). The CDR3 contains 13 residues. The V and J ends lost 3 bases and 7 bases respectively, with 12 bases between them. The DNA of the CDR3 is TGTGCCAGCAGTTTCTCAGGGGGAGGGACCCAGTACTTC. Amino acid sequence: CASSFSGGGTQYF.

This clone was seen a single time. The chain employs TRBV28 and TRBJ2-7, with D possibly being TRBD1 (5 bases). Trimming removed 6 bases at V and 3 bases at J, with 15 bases between. Germline V gives CDR1 MDHEN, CDR2 SYDVKM. The CDR3 is 14 residues long. CDR3 DNA sequence: TGTGCCAGCAGGAATTACAGGCGGAGCTACGAGCAGTACTTC. It yields the protein CASRNYRRSYEQYF. Supplemented by reference TRBV28 and TRBJ2-7, the full variable domain reads DVKVTQSSRYLVKRTGEKVFLECVQDMDHENMFWYRQDPGLGLRLIYFSYDVKMKEKGDIPEGYSVSREKKERFSLILESASTNQTSMYLCASRNYRRSYEQYFGPGTRLTVT.

This clone was detected once. V and J are TRBV27 and TRBJ2-7; 7 nucleotides match TRBD1. V gave up 5 bases and J gave up 2 bases; unmatched junction bases: 3. CDR1 MNHEY and CDR2 SMNVEV come from the germline V gene (reference sequence). The CDR3 totals 13 residues. The CDR3 DNA sequence: TGTGCCAGCAGTCTTACAGGGGCCTACGAGCAGTACTTC. This sequence encodes CASSLTGAYEQYF.

The genes are TRBV19 and TRBJ1-4; perhaps TRBD1 as D (5 bases). Germline CDR1 and CDR2: LNHDA and SQIVND (reference sequence). Trimming stripped 6 bases from V and 7 bases from J, with 12 bases between. CDR3 length: 13 amino acids. This CDR3 reads CASSWGLGEKLFF. CDR3 DNA: TGTGCCAGTAGCTGGGGACTAGGTGAAAAACTGTTTTTT.

The chain employs TRBV2 and TRBJ2-7; 14 bases align to TRBD2. The germline gives CDR1 SNHLY, CDR2 FYNNEI. This CDR3 has 18 residues. Trimming took 4 bases from V and 0 from J; bases not matched to a gene: 8. In DNA, the CDR3 is TGTGCCAGCAGTGGGGGACTAGCGGGGGCCCTAATCTCCTACGAGCAGTACTTC. It specifies CASSGGLAGALISYEQYF.

The chain links TRBV18 to TRBJ1-5; D may be TRBD1 (6 bases). This CDR3 is built from 14 residues. CDR1 is KGHSH and CDR2 is LQKENI in the germline V gene. The V gene lost 2 bases and the J gene lost 3 bases, with 8 bases spanning the gap. CDR3 DNA: TGTGCCAGCTCACCAGGGGGGCACAATCAGCCCCAGCATTTT. Translating it yields CASSPGGHNQPQHF.

V usage is TRBV28 and J usage is TRBJ2-7; perhaps TRBD2 as D (6 bases). The germline V gene encodes CDR1 MDHEN and CDR2 SYDVKM. Between the trimmed V and J ends, which lost 2 bases and 5 bases, there was a span of 7 bases. This CDR3 has 12 amino acids. The CDR3 spells CASSLPGDEQYF. The DNA for the CDR3 is TGTGCCAGCAGTTTACCGGGGGACGAGCAGTACTTC. The full variable domain, in which reference TRBV28 and TRBJ2-7 provide the parts outside the CDR3, is DVKVTQSSRYLVKRTGEKVFLECVQDMDHENMFWYRQDPGLGLRLIYFSYDVKMKEKGDIPEGYSVSREKKERFSLILESASTNQTSMYLCASSLPGDEQYFGPGTRLTVT.

The V gene is TRBV4-1, the J gene TRBJ1-5; D remains unclear. V was clipped by 2 bases and J by 0 bases, with 17 bases between them. Germline V CDR1 and CDR2: MGHRA, YSYEKL. CDR3 length: 18 amino acids. In DNA, the CDR3 is TGCGCCAGCAGCCAATCGGCGGCGGGCAGGTATAGCAATCAGCCCCAGCATTTT. The encoded protein is CASSQSAAGRYSNQPQHF.